The 25 T cell receptor beta chains below were found in one sample sequenced in a study of cytomegalovirus exposure and HLA in healthy donors. It was with 60 Vbeta and 13 Jbeta primers that the PCR ran. The protocol was immunoSEQ multiplex PCR, while the TCRdb copy is restricted to in-frame clones and leaves out a portion. Among about 200,000 clones listed, around 70% were seen once. Sequencing used PBMCs. The receptors were gathered from a man between 35 and 55 years old in good health and CMV-seropositive.

This chain uses TRBV7-2 with TRBJ2-2; tentative D call: TRBD1 (6 bases). This CDR3 comprises 15 residues. In germline, CDR1 is SGHTA, CDR2 FQGNSA. V lost 6 bases, J lost 5 bases, and 16 bases lay in between. The CDR3 nucleotides read TGTGCCAGCAGAGCGCCGGGACAAGGGACCGGGGAGCTGTTTTTT. This codes for CASRAPGQGTGELFF.

The chain couples TRBV5-1 to TRBJ2-1; 7 bases line up with TRBD1. With 2 bases clipped from V and 8 bases from J, the junction kept 7 bases outside the gene matches. CDR1 and CDR2 (germline): SGHRS, YFSETQ. The CDR3 extends over 14 amino acids. This CDR3 reads CASSFGRGRDEQFF. CDR3 DNA sequence: TGCGCCAGCAGCTTCGGTAGGGGGCGGGATGAGCAGTTCTTC.

The chain recombines TRBV11-2 with TRBJ1-1; a weak D match, TRBD1 (5 bases). V gave up 1 base and J gave up 1 base, with 13 bases separating them. The CDR3 has 16 amino acids. Germline V CDR1 and CDR2: SGHAT, FQNNGV. DNA for the CDR3: TGTGCCAGCAGCTTAGGGGGCGGAGGGGCGAACACTGAAGCTTTCTTT. Translation gives CASSLGGGGANTEAFF. The full variable domain, rest sourced from reference TRBV11-2 and TRBJ1-1, is EAGVAQSPRYKIIEKRQSVAFWCNPISGHATLYWYQQILGQGPKLLIQFQNNGVVDDSQLPKDRFSAERLKGVDSTLKIQPAKLEDSAVYLCASSLGGGGANTEAFFGQGTRLTVV.

This chain connects TRBV7-2 to TRBJ1-2; 10 bases fit TRBD1. V lost 3 bases and J lost 8; bases outside the gene matches: 9. The germline V gene has CDR1 SGHTA and CDR2 FQGNSA. The CDR3 sequence is 15 residues long. CDR3 region: CASSFRTGTGAGYTF. In DNA form, the CDR3 reads TGTGCCAGCAGCTTTCGAACCGGGACAGGGGCCGGCTACACCTTC. Using reference TRBV7-2 and TRBJ1-2 for the parts outside the CDR3, the full variable domain is GAGVSQSPSNKVTEKGKDVELRCDPISGHTALYWYRQSLGQGLEFLIYFQGNSAPDKSGLPSDRFSAERTGGSVSTLTIQRTQQEDSAVYLCASSFRTGTGAGYTFGSGTRLTVV.

The gene calls are TRBV5-1 and TRBJ2-3, with TRBD2 identical over 9 bases. The germline gives CDR1 SGHRS, CDR2 YFSETQ. The ends lost 4 bases at V and 4 bases at J; junction bases unmatched: 10. The CDR3 loop spans 16 amino acids. This CDR3 reads CASSPVPAGGADTQYF. CDR3 nucleotides: TGCGCCAGCAGCCCCGTCCCAGCGGGGGGTGCAGATACGCAGTATTTT.

V is TRBV7-9 and J is TRBJ1-2; D is ambiguous. This CDR3 region has 13 residues. Trimming left V 7 bases short and J 4 bases short, with 13 bases between. CDR1 and CDR2 from the germline V gene are SEHNR and FQNEAQ (reference sequence). In DNA form, the CDR3 reads TGTGCCAGCACCCTCCAGGATCTCTATGGCTACACCTTC. Translated, it gives CASTLQDLYGYTF.

This clone was seen more than once but under ten times. The gene calls are TRBV19 and TRBJ2-1; 7 bases match TRBD1. J was trimmed by 6 bases and V by 5 bases; bases with no gene match: 7. The CDR3 sequence is 14 residues long. Germline CDR1 reads LNHDA; CDR2 reads SQIVND (reference sequence). This chain's CDR3 is CASSPGTVSNEQFF. The CDR3 region has the DNA TGTGCCAGTAGTCCCGGGACAGTTTCCAATGAGCAGTTCTTC.

This chain joins TRBV18 and TRBJ2-5; TRBD2 matches at 7 bases. Germline V gene data show CDR1 as KGHSH and CDR2 as LQKENI. With 4 bases clipped from V and 2 bases from J, the junction kept 4 bases outside the gene matches. This CDR3 is 14 amino acids long. The CDR3 DNA reads as TGTGCCAGCTCACACCTAGCGGCTCAAGAGACCCAGTACTTC. The encoded protein is CASSHLAAQETQYF. The complete variable domain, with remaining parts taken from reference TRBV18 and TRBJ2-5, reads NAGVMQNPRHLVRRRGQEARLRCSPMKGHSHVYWYRQLPEEGLKFMVYLQKENIIDESGMPKERFSAEFPKEGPSILRIQQVVRGDSAAYFCASSHLAAQETQYFGPGTRLLVL.

The chain has TRBV2 and TRBJ2-7; 16 nucleotides agree with TRBD2. J was trimmed by 5 bases and V by 6 bases; bases with no gene match: 7. The CDR3 runs 16 residues. From germline, CDR1 is SNHLY and CDR2 FYNNEI. The CDR3 DNA reads as TGTGCCAGCAGGACGGATGGGACTAGCGGGAGGGACGAGCAGTACTTC. This gives the protein CASRTDGTSGRDEQYF.

The chain uses TRBV7-2 and TRBJ2-4, with D maybe TRBD1 (6 bases). CDR1 and CDR2 from the germline V gene are SGHTA and FQGNSA. The CDR3 covers 14 residues. Trimming pared 3 bases from V and 5 bases from J, leaving 11 bases between. CDR3 sequence: CASSFSGTQNIQYF. CDR3 sequence (DNA): TGTGCCAGCAGCTTTTCCGGGACACAAAACATTCAGTACTTC.

The rearrangement uses TRBV2 and TRBJ2-5, with TRBD2 as a possible D gene (6 bases). Germline CDR1 SNHLY, CDR2 FYNNEI. Trimming took 8 bases from V and 2 from J, leaving 15 bases between them. This CDR3 region has 14 residues. CDR3 bases: TGTGCCAGCGAGGGGACGGACTATCAAGAGACCCAGTACTTC. This gives the protein CASEGTDYQETQYF.

This clone was seen a handful of times. The chain joins TRBV28 to TRBJ2-7; D may be TRBD2 (6 bases). Germline V CDR1 and CDR2: MDHEN, SYDVKM. Between the trimmed V and J ends, which lost 3 bases and 2 bases, there was a span of 14 bases. The length of the CDR3 is 15 residues. DNA of the CDR3: TGTGCCAGCAGTTTGGCGGGGAGAAGCACCTACGAGCAGTACTTC. Its protein is CASSLAGRSTYEQYF. Complete variable domain (other parts from reference TRBV28 and TRBJ2-7): DVKVTQSSRYLVKRTGEKVFLECVQDMDHENMFWYRQDPGLGLRLIYFSYDVKMKEKGDIPEGYSVSREKKERFSLILESASTNQTSMYLCASSLAGRSTYEQYFGPGTRLTVT.

This clone was picked up a small number of times. The CDR3 sequence: CASSPQRGGRQETQYF. The CDR3 nucleotides are TGTGCCAGCAGCCCCCAGCGGGGGGGCCGGCAAGAGACCCAGTACTTC. This rearrangement joins TRBV14 to TRBJ2-5; TRBD2 agrees at 10 bases. After removal of 4 bases from V and 2 bases from J, the junction contained 7 bases not matched to a gene. The CDR3 contains 16 residues. Germline CDR1 reads SGHDN; CDR2 reads FVKESK.

This clone appeared a few times. This chain links TRBV29-1 with TRBJ1-4; D is unclear. Trimming cost V 7 bases and J 7 bases, with 16 bases left between them. Per germline, CDR1 SQVTM and CDR2 ANQGSEA. This CDR3 has 13 amino acids. This chain's CDR3 is CSALPAEGEKLFF. The CDR3 DNA reads as TGCAGCGCCCTCCCGGCCGAGGGTGAAAAACTGTTTTTT.

V usage is TRBV4-1 and J usage is TRBJ1-2; the match to TRBD1 covers 12 bases. V lost 4 bases to trimming and J lost 7 bases; unmatched junction nucleotides: 10. This CDR3 comprises 16 residues. CDR1 is MGHRA, CDR2 YSYEKL, per germline. CDR3 protein: CASSPPGTGGMLGYTF. The CDR3 bases are TGCGCCAGCAGCCCCCCCGGGACAGGGGGCATGCTTGGCTACACCTTC.

DNA of the CDR3: TGCGCCAGCAGCTTGGCCAAGACAGGGTCAGGCGACGAGCAGTACTTC. Its translation: CASSLAKTGSGDEQYF. The rearrangement joins TRBV5-1 to TRBJ2-5, with TRBD1 matching 7 bases. The better agreement between TRBJ2-7 and the DNA end casts doubt on the J call. The CDR3 is 16 amino acids. CDR1 is SGHRS and CDR2 is YFSETQ in the germline V gene.

This sequence joins TRBV25-1 and TRBJ2-7; D is possibly TRBD1 (7 bases). Germline loops: CDR1 MGHDK, CDR2 SYGVNS. The CDR3 is 14 residues long. V dropped 4 bases and J dropped 6 bases, with 16 bases sitting between them. The CDR3 loop is CASSGAGTAGEQYF. CDR3 nucleotide sequence: TGTGCCAGCAGTGGGGCCGGGACAGCGGGCGAGCAGTACTTC.

V is TRBV13 and J is TRBJ2-7; 8 bases fit TRBD1. Germline trimming cut 4 bases from V and 0 bases from J; bases unmatched to any gene: 5. The CDR3 has 15 amino acids. CDR1 is PRHDT and CDR2 is FYEKMQ in the germline V gene (reference sequence). Here the CDR3 reads CASSSRTGLSYEQYF. The CDR3 region has the DNA TGTGCCAGCAGCTCCCGGACAGGGCTCTCCTACGAGCAGTACTTC.

A remark on this clone: Other DNA sequences in the same sample also yield this CDR3. This chain connects TRBV5-6 to TRBJ2-3; tentatively, D is TRBD2 (6 bases). The V gene lost 0 bases and the J gene lost 2 bases, with 10 bases spanning the gap. This CDR3 has 15 amino acids. Germline CDR1 reads SGHDT; CDR2 reads YYEEEE. The CDR3 region has the DNA TGTGCCAGCAGCTTGGGTGGGGGGAACACAGATACGCAGTATTTT. It encodes CASSLGGGNTDTQYF. Drawing the rest from reference TRBV5-6 and TRBJ2-3, the complete variable domain is DAGVTQSPTHLIKTRGQQVTLRCSPKSGHDTVSWYQQALGQGPQFIFQYYEEEERQRGNFPDRFSGHQFPNYSSELNVNALLLGDSALYLCASSLGGGNTDTQYFGPGTRLTVL.

Of note for this clone: Compared with germline, one end of the junction differs, possibly owing to a read error. The chain links TRBV7-9 to TRBJ1-4, with D hard to call. Germline CDR1 and CDR2: SEHNR and FQNEAQ (reference sequence). The CDR3 is made up of 16 amino acids. For the CDR3, the DNA is TGTTCCAGCAGCTTCTGGAGGGTCGTACGGGATGAAAAACTGTTTTTT. This encodes CSSSFWRVVRDEKLFF.

There are a few counts of this clone. The chain couples TRBV28 to TRBJ2-5, with TRBD2 identical over 8 bases. The J call may be in error: the DNA end matches TRBJ2-7 better. The CDR3 extends over 14 amino acids. In germline, CDR1 is MDHEN, CDR2 SYDVKM. CDR3 amino acids: CASRNGLASYEQYF. CDR3 DNA sequence: TGTGCCAGCAGAAACGGACTAGCAAGCTACGAGCAGTACTTC.

This clone was counted a single time. This chain joins TRBV5-1 and TRBJ2-1; 9 nucleotides match TRBD2. This CDR3 contains 14 residues. Germline loops: CDR1 SGHRS, CDR2 YFSETQ. Germline trimming cut 0 bases from V and 6 bases from J; bases unmatched to any gene: 1. The CDR3 loop is CASSLVTSGNEQFF. The CDR3 DNA sequence: TGCGCCAGCAGCTTGGTGACTAGCGGCAATGAGCAGTTCTTC.

The chain uses TRBV19 and TRBJ1-5, with D possibly matching TRBD1 (6 bases). From germline, CDR1 is LNHDA and CDR2 SQIVND (reference sequence). The CDR3 sequence is 14 residues long. V lost 3 bases and J lost 3, with 9 bases in between. The CDR3 loop is CASSIRDNNQPQHF. The CDR3 nucleotides read TGTGCCAGTAGTATCCGGGACAACAATCAGCCCCAGCATTTT.

The J gene is TRBJ1-2, the V gene TRBV11-2; weak D call: TRBD1 (5 bases). The CDR3 loop spans 15 amino acids. Germline CDR1 and CDR2: SGHAT and FQNNGV. V was clipped by 0 bases and J by 2 bases, with 10 bases between them. CDR3 protein: CASSLDGGGNYGYTF. CDR3 DNA: TGTGCCAGCAGCTTAGATGGTGGGGGGAACTATGGCTACACCTTC.

The chain uses TRBV7-2 and TRBJ1-5; unclear D gene. This CDR3 has 13 amino acids. CDR1 and CDR2 (germline): SGHTA, FQGNSA. With 1 base removed from V and 7 bases from J, the gap between germline ends came to 8 bases. CDR3 protein: CASSLGRRQPQHF. CDR3 nucleotides: TGTGCCAGCAGCTTAGGCCGGAGGCAGCCCCAGCATTTT.